These 14 T cell receptor beta chains came from one sample sequenced in a study of CD8+ T cells in alopecia areata. Stated treatment: oral pan-JAK inhibitor, 5-10 mg twice daily. Investigators isolated RNA and reverse transcribed it into cDNA to act as the sequencing template. Profiling relied on immunoSEQ multiplex PCR, and the TCRdb table lists in-frame clones only, not all of them. The sample holds some 210,000 clones; approximately 70% are singletons and the top ten take 0.95% to 1.5%. This sample comprised CD4+ T cells sorted from blood, obtained at week 44, from a patient treated with tofacitinib. These receptors were taken from a human donor with alopecia areata.

The chain is built from TRBV29-1 and TRBJ2-5; 7 positions match TRBD1. The CDR3 runs 14 residues. Germline CDR1 is SQVTM and CDR2 is ANQGSEA. V shed 6 bases, J shed 5 bases, and the junction held 12 bases outside the gene matches. CDR3 nucleotides: TGCAGCGTCTCTGTCGAGGACAGGCTGGAGACCCAGTACTTC. Translation gives CSVSVEDRLETQYF. The full variable domain, completed using reference TRBV29-1 and TRBJ2-5, is SAVISQKPSRDICQRGTSLTIQCQVDSQVTMMFWYRQQPGQSLTLIATANQGSEATYESGFVIDKFPISRPNLTFSTLTVSNMSPEDSSIYLCSVSVEDRLETQYFGPGTRLLVL.

The CDR3 DNA is TGTGCCAGCAGAGCGGGACTCCATGAGTCCTACGAGCAGTACTTC. This codes for CASRAGLHESYEQYF. The rearrangement uses TRBV6-5 and TRBJ2-7, with TRBD2 identical over 7 bases. The junction had 9 bases not matched to a gene; V was cut back by 6 bases and J by 1 base. The CDR3 runs to 15 residues. In germline, CDR1 is MNHEY, CDR2 SVGAGI.

This clone has a single count. V gene TRBV5-4 combines with J gene TRBJ2-1, with 8 bases matching TRBD2. Unmatched junction bases numbered 9, after V lost 0 bases and J lost 7 bases. CDR1 and CDR2 (germline): SGHNT, YYREEE (reference sequence). The CDR3 loop spans 16 amino acids. The CDR3 nucleotides read TGTGCCAGCAGCTTGGAGTTGCGGGGGGAAAAAAATGAGCAGTTCTTC. Amino acid sequence: CASSLELRGEKNEQFF.

V usage is TRBV30 and J usage is TRBJ2-2, with a weak D call TRBD2 (5 bases). The ends were cut back, 2 bases at V and 7 bases at J, with 11 bases in the middle. Germline loops: CDR1 GTSNPN, CDR2 SVGIG (reference sequence). This CDR3 has 13 amino acids. CDR3 DNA sequence: TGTGCCTGGAGTCCCTCGGGGTTCGGGGAGCTGTTTTTT. It yields the protein CAWSPSGFGELFF.

The V call is TRBV6-1, the J call TRBJ1-3; D not resolved. CDR3 size: 12 residues. CDR1 and CDR2 from the germline V gene are MNHNS and SASEGT. V lost 6 bases and J lost 0, with 3 bases in between. The CDR3 region is CASSRSGNTIYF. Written as DNA, the CDR3 is TGTGCCAGCAGCCGCTCTGGAAACACCATATATTTT.

V usage is TRBV30 and J usage is TRBJ1-1; D remains unclear. Per germline, CDR1 GTSNPN and CDR2 SVGIG (reference sequence). The CDR3 length is 13 residues. With 2 bases removed from V and 6 bases from J, the gap between germline ends came to 13 bases. The CDR3 DNA is TGTGCCTGGAGTAATCGAGAGACCGCTGAAGCTTTCTTT. Translating it yields CAWSNRETAEAFF.

The chain is built from TRBV19 and TRBJ1-5, with D possibly being TRBD1 (5 bases). The ends were cut back, 6 bases at V and 9 bases at J, with 9 bases in the middle. This CDR3 is built from 11 residues. Germline lookup yields CDR1 LNHDA and CDR2 SQIVND (reference sequence). CDR3 in amino acids: CASSQGWPQHF. CDR3 nucleotides: TGTGCCAGTAGCCAGGGTTGGCCCCAGCATTTT.

The J gene is TRBJ1-2, the V gene TRBV15, with D perhaps TRBD1 (6 bases). The CDR3 runs to 15 residues. Germline CDR1 LNHNV, CDR2 YYDKDF (reference sequence). Trimming pared 7 bases from V and 3 bases from J, leaving 18 bases between. DNA of the CDR3: TGTGCCACCAAGAATGGGGGGCAGGTGGACTATGGCTACACCTTC. Amino acid sequence: CATKNGGQVDYGYTF. The variable domain in full, completed from reference TRBV15 and TRBJ1-2, reads DAMVIQNPRYQVTQFGKPVTLSCSQTLNHNVMYWYQQKSSQAPKLLFHYYDKDFNNEADTPDNFQSRRPNTSFCFLDIRSPGLGDTAMYLCATKNGGQVDYGYTFGSGTRLTVV.

This clone was seen a handful of times. This chain uses TRBV5-1 with TRBJ2-1; tentative D call: TRBD2 (5 bases). V lost 3 bases to trimming and J lost 6 bases, with 10 bases between them. Germline assignment: CDR1 SGHRS and CDR2 YFSETQ. The CDR3 loop spans 13 amino acids. CDR3 sequence (DNA): TGCGCCAGCAGCTCACTAGGTAGCAATGAGCAGTTCTTC. Translation: CASSSLGSNEQFF.

The rearrangement uses TRBV5-1 and TRBJ2-7; D is unclear. Germline V gene lookup returns CDR1 SGHRS and CDR2 YFSETQ. CDR3 size: 12 residues. V was pared by 1 base and J by 2 bases, with 4 bases between. The CDR3 region has the DNA TGCGCCAGCAGCTTGAACGCCTACGAGCAGTACTTC. This encodes CASSLNAYEQYF.

The DNA for the CDR3 is TGCAGCGTTGGGGGTATAGGGCCCACAGATACGCAGTATTTT. Translation: CSVGGIGPTDTQYF. The rearrangement uses TRBV29-1 and TRBJ2-3; D gene unclear. Germline V gene sequence: CDR1 SQVTM, CDR2 ANQGSEA. The CDR3 extends over 14 amino acids. V lost 4 bases and J lost 2, with 13 bases in between.

The rearrangement joins TRBV30 to TRBJ1-2, with D maybe TRBD1 (5 bases). V was trimmed by 6 bases and J by 2 bases, leaving 10 bases between them. CDR1 is GTSNPN and CDR2 is SVGIG in the germline V gene (reference sequence). There are 12 residues in the CDR3. The CDR3 loop is CACPRGNYGYTF. The DNA for the CDR3 is TGTGCCTGCCCCCGGGGGAACTATGGCTACACCTTC.

This chain joins TRBV9 and TRBJ2-1; a possible D gene is TRBD1 (6 bases). The CDR3 spans 15 residues. Trimming removed 1 base at V and 5 bases at J, with 13 bases between. From germline, CDR1 is SGDLS and CDR2 YYNGEE. In DNA, the CDR3 is TGTGCCAGCAGCGTACGGGACACCCTGAACAATGAGCAGTTCTTC. Translated, it gives CASSVRDTLNNEQFF.

The CDR3 spells CASSSGESGNQPQHF. The CDR3 DNA reads TGTGCCAGCAGCTCCGGAGAAAGTGGCAATCAGCCCCAGCATTTT. The chain uses TRBV6-1 and TRBJ1-5; D gene unclear. CDR1 and CDR2 (germline): MNHNS, SASEGT. The CDR3 is 15 residues long. Trimming pared 6 bases from V and 2 bases from J, leaving 14 bases between.